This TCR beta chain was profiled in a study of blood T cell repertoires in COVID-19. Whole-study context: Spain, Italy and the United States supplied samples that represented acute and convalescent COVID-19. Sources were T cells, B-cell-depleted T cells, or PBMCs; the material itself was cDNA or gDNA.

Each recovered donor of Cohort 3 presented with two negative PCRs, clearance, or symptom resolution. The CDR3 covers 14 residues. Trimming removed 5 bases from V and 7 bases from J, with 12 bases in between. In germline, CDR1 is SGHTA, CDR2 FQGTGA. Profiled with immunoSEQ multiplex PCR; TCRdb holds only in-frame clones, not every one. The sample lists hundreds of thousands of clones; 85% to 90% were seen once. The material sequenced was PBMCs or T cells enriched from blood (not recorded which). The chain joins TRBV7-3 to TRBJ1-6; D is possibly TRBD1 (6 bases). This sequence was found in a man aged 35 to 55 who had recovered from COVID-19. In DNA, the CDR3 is TGTGCCAGCAGCCAGGGGTTGGAGAATTCACCCCTCCACTTT. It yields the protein CASSQGLENSPLHF.